This entry is about one TCR beta chain. Its antigen is not known. This sample was included in a study of post-analysis software for immune sequencing data. Study outcomes and limitations: The normalized Chao1 diversity of multiple sclerosis patients was significantly lower than that of controls. Batch-matched samples strongly co-clustered by F measure.

Every TCR beta cDNA library bore unique molecular identifiers. The authors obtained 540,000 or so cDNA molecules from approximately 1 to 10 million T cells. TCRdb reprocessed the PCR reads via MiXCR and lists one record per CDR3 protein. The sample lists under 900,000 distinct CDR3 sequences, about 50% occurring once. The sequence was collected from a girl between 5 and 17 years old with multiple sclerosis. The sequenced sample consisted of blood.

The CDR3 sequence: CASSQDSPNNQPQHF. The DNA for the CDR3 is TGCGCCAGCAGCCAAGATAGTCCCAACAATCAGCCCCAGCATTTT. The rearrangement uses TRBV4-1 and TRBJ1-5; D remains unclear. CDR3 length equals 15 residues. Germline V gene sequence: CDR1 MGHRA, CDR2 YSYEKL. The V end was cut by 0 bases, the J end by 3 bases, with 9 bases between.